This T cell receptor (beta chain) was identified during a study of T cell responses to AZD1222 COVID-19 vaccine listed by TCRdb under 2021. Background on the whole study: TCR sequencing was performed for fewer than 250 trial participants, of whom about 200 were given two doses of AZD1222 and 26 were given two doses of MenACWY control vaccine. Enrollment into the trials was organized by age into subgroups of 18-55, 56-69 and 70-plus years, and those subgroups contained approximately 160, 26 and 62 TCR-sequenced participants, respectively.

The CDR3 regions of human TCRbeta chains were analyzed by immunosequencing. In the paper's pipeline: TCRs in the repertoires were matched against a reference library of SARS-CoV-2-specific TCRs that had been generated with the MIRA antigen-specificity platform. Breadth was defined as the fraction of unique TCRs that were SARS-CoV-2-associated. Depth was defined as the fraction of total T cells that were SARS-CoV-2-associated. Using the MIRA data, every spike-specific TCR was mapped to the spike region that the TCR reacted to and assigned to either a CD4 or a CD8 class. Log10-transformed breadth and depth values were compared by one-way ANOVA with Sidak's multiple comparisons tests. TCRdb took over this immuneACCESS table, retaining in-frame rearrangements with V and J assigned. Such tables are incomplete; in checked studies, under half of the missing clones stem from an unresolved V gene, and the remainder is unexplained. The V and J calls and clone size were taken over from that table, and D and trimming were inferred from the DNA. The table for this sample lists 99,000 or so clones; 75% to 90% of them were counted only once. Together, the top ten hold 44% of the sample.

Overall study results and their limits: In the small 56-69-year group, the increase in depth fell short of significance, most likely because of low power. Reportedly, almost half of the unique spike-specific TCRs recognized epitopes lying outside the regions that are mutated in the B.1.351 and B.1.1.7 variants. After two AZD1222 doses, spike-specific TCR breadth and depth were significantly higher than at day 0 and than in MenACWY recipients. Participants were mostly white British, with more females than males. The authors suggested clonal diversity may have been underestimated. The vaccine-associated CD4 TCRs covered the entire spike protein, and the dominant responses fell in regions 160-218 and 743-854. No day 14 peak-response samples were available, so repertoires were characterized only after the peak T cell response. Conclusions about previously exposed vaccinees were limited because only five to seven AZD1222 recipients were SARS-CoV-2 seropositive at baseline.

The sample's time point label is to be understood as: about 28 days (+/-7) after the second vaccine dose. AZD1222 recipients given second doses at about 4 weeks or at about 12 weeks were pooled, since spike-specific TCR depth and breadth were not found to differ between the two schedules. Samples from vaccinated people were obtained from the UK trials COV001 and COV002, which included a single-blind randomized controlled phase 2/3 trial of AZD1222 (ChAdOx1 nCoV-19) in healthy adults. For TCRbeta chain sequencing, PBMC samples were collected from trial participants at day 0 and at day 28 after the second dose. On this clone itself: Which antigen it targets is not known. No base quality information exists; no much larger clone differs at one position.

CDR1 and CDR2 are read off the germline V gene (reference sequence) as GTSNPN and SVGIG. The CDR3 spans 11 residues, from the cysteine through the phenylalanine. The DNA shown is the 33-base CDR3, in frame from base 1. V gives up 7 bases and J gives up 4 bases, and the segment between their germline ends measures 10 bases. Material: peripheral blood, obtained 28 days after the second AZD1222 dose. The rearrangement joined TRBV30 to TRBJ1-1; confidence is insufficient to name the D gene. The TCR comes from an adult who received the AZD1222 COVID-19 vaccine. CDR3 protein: CALDLGTEAFF. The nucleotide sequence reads TGTGCCTTGGACCTGGGCACTGAAGCTTTCTTT.